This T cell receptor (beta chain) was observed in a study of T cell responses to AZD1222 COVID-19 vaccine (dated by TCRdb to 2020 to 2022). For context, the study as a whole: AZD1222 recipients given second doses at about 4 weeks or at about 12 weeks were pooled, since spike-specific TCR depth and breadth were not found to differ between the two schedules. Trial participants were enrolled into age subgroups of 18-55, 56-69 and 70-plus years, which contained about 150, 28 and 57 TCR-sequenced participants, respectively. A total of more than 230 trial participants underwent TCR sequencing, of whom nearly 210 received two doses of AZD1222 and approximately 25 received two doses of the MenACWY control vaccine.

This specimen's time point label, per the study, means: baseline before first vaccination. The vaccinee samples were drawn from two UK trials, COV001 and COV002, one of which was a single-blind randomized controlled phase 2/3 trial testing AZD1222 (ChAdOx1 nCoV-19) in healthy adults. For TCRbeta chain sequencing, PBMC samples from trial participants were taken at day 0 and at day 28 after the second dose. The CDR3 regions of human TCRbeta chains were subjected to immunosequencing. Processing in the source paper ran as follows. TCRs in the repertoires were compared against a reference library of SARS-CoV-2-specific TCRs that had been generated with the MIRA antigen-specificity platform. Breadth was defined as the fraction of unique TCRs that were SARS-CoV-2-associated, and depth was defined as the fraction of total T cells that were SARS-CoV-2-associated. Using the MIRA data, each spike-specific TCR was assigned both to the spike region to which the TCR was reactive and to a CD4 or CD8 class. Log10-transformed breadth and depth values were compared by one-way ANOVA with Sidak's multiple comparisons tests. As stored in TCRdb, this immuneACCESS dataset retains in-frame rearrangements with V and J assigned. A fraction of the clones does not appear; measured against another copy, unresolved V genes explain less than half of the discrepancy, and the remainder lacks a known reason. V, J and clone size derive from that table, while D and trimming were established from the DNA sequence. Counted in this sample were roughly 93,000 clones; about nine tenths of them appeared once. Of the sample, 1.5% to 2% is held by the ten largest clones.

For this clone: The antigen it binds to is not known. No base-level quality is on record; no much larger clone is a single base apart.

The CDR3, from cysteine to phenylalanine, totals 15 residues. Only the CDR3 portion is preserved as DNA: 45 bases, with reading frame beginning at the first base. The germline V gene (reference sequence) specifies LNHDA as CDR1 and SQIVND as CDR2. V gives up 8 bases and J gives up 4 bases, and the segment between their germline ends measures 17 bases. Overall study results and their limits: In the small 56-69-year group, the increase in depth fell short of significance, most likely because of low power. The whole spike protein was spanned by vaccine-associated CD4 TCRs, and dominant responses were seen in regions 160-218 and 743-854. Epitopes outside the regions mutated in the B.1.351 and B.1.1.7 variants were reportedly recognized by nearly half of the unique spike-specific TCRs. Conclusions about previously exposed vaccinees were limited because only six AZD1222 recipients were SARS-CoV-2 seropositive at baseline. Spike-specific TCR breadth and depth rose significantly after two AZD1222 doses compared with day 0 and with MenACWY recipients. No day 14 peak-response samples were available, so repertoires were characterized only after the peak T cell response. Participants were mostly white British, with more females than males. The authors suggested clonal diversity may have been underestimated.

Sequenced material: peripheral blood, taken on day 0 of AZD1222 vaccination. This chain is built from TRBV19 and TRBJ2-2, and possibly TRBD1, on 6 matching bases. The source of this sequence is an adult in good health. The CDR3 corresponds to CASHEPGQRTGELFF. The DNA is TGTGCCAGTCACGAACCGGGACAACGCACCGGGGAGCTGTTTTTT.